This record concerns one TCR beta chain sequence. Original handling: Reference gene primers were amplified, and this amplification served to estimate nucleated cell counts. Repertoires were generated with immunoSEQ multiplex PCR, while TCRdb's copy carries only in-frame clones and drops some. That table supplies the V and J calls and clone size; D and trimming were determined from the DNA. Of over 95,000 clones listed, nearly 90% are singletons. The data originate from a study of blood T cell repertoires in COVID-19. The overall study: COVID-19 samples from acute and convalescent phases originated in the United States, Italy and Spain. The analysed material was cDNA or gDNA that came from T cells, B-cell-depleted T cells, or PBMCs.

Germline V lookup: CDR1 LGHNA, CDR2 YSLEER. The V and J ends lost 0 bases and 4 bases, in that order; junction bases with no gene match: 14. The CDR3 length is 18 residues. This clonotype originated in a woman aged 70-85 years who had recovered from COVID-19. The source material was peripheral blood. This chain links TRBV4-3 with TRBJ1-2; 7 nucleotides match TRBD1. The CDR3 loop reads CASSQEWIRAGGPYGYTF. The CDR3 DNA sequence: TGCGCCAGCAGCCAAGAGTGGATTCGGGCAGGGGGGCCCTATGGCTACACCTTC.